This entry describes one TCR beta chain. With V trimmed by 6 bases and J by 2 bases, 4 bases remained unmatched. Germline V gene sequence: CDR1 KGHSH, CDR2 LQKENI. This CDR3 contains 14 residues. Sequencing used immunoSEQ multiplex PCR; TCRdb keeps in-frame clones, though not all of them. This table holds 60,000 to 70,000 clones, about four fifths found once. The data derive from a study of control samples from healthy donors and cancer patients. The chain couples TRBV18 to TRBJ1-5; 7 bases map to TRBD1. The TCR was taken from a woman between 45 and 60 years old with lung cancer. Material for sequencing was PBMCs. In DNA form, the CDR3 reads TGTGCCAGCTCGCGACAGGGCGGCAATCAGCCCCAGCATTTT. Encoded protein: CASSRQGGNQPQHF.